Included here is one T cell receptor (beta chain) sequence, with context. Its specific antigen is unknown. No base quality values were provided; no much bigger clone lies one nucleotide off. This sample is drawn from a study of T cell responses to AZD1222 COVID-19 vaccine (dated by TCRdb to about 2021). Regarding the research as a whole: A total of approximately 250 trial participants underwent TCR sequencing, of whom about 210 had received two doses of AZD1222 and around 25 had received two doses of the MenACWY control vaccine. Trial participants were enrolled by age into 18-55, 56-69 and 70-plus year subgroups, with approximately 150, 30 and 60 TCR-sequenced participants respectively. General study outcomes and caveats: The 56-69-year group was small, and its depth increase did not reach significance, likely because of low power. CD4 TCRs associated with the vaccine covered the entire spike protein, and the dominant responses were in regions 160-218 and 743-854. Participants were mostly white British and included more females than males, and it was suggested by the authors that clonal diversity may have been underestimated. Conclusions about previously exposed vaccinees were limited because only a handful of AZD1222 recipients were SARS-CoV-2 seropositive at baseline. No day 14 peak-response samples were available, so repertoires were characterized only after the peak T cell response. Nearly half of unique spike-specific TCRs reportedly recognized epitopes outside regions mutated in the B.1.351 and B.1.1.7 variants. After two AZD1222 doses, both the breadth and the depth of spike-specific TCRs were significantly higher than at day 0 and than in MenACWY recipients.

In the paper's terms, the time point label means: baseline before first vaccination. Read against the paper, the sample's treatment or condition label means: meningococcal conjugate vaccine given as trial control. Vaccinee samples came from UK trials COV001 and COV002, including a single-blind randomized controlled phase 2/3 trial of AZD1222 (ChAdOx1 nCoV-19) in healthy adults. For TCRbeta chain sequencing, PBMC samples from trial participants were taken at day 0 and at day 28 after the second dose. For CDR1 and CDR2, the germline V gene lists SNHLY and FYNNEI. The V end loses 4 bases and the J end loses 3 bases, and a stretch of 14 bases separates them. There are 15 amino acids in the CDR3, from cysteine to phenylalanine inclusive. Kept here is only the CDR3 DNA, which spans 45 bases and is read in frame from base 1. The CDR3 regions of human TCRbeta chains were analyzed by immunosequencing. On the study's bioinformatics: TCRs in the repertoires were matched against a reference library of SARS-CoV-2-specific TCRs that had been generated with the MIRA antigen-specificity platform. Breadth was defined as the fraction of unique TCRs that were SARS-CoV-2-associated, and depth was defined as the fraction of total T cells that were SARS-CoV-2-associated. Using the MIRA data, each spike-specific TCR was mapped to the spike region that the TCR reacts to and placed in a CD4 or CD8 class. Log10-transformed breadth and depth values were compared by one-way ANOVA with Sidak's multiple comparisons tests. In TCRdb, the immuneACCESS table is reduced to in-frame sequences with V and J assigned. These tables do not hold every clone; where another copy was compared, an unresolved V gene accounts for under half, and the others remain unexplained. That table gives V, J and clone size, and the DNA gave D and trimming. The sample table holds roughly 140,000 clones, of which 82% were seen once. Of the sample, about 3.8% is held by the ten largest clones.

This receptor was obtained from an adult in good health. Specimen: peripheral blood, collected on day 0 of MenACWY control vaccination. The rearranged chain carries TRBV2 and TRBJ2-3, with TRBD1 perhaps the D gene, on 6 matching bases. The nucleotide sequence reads TGTGCCAGCAGTGGCAACAGGGTGAGGACAGATACGCAGTATTTT. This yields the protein CASSGNRVRTDTQYF.